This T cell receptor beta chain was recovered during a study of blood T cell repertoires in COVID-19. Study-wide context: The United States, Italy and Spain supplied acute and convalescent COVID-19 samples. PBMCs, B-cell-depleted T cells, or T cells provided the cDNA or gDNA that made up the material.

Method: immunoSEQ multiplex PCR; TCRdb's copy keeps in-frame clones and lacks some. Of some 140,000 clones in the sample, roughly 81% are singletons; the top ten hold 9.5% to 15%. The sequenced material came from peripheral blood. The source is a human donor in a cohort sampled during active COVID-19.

The chain's CDR3 is CAWNIEGRGWHGYTF. As DNA, the CDR3 is TGTGCCTGGAACATTGAGGGCAGGGGCTGGCATGGCTACACCTTC. The chain recombines TRBV30 with TRBJ1-2; D is possibly TRBD1 (6 bases). This CDR3 region has 15 residues. V gave up 4 bases and J gave up 6 bases, with 21 bases separating them. Germline V gene sequence: CDR1 GTSNPN, CDR2 SVGIG (reference sequence).